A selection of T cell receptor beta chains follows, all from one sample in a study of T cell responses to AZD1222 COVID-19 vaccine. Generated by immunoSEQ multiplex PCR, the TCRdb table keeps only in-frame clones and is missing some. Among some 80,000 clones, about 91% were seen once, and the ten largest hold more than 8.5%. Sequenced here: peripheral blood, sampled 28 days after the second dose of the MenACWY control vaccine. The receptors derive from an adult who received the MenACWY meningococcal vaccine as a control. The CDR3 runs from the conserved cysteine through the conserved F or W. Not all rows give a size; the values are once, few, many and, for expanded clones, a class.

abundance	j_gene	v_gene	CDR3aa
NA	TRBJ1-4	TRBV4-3	CASSQVLGEKLFF
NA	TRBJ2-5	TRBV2	CASSELAGAQETQYF
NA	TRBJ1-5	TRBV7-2	CASSLDNQPQHF
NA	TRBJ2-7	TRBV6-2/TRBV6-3	CASSYSPSGFYEQYF
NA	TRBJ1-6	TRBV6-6	CASSPLRDRINSPLHF
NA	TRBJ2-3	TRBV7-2	CASSFRDNTDTQYF
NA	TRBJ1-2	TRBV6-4	CASSDEGGRGYTF
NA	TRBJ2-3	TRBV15	CATSRDGGGGTDTQYF
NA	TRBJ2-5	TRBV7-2	CASSYREGETQYF
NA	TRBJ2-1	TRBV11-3	CASSLVAGDEQFF
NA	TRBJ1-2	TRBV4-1	CASSQGVGGVGGEANYGYTF
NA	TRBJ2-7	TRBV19	CASSMSGGPYEQYF
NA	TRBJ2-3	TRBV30	CAWTLLGAITDTQYF
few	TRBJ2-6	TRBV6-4	CASSDSRGSGANVLTF
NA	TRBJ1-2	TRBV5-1	CASSLATGIIDGYTF